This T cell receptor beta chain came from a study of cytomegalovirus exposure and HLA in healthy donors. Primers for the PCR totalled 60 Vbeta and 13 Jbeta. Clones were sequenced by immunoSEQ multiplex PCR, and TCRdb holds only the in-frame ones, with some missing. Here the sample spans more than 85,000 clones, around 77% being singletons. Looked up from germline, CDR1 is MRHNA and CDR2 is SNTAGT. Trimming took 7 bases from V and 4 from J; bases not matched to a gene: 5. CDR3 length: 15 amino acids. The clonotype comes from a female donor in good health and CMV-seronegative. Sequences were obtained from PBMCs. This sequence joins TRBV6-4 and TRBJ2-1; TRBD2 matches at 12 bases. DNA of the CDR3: TGTGCCAGCATTTTCGGACTAGCGGGATACAATGAGCAGTTCTTC. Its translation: CASIFGLAGYNEQFF.